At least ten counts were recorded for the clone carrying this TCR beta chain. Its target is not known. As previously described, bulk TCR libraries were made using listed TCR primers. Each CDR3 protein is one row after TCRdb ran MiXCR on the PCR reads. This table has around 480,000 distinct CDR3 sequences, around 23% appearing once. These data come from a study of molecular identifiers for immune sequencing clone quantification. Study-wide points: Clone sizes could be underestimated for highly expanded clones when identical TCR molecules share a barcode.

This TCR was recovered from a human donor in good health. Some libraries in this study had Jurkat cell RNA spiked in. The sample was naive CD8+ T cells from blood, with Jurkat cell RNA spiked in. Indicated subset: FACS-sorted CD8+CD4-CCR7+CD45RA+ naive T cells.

CDR3 loop: CASSLSQNTEAFF. DNA of the CDR3: TGTGCCAGCAGTTTAAGTCAGAACACTGAAGCTTTCTTT. The chain recombines TRBV28 with TRBJ1-1; no firm D call. CDR3 length equals 13 residues. Trimming removed 2 bases from V and 1 base from J, with 5 bases in between. The V gene's germline CDR1 is MDHEN and CDR2 SYDVKM.